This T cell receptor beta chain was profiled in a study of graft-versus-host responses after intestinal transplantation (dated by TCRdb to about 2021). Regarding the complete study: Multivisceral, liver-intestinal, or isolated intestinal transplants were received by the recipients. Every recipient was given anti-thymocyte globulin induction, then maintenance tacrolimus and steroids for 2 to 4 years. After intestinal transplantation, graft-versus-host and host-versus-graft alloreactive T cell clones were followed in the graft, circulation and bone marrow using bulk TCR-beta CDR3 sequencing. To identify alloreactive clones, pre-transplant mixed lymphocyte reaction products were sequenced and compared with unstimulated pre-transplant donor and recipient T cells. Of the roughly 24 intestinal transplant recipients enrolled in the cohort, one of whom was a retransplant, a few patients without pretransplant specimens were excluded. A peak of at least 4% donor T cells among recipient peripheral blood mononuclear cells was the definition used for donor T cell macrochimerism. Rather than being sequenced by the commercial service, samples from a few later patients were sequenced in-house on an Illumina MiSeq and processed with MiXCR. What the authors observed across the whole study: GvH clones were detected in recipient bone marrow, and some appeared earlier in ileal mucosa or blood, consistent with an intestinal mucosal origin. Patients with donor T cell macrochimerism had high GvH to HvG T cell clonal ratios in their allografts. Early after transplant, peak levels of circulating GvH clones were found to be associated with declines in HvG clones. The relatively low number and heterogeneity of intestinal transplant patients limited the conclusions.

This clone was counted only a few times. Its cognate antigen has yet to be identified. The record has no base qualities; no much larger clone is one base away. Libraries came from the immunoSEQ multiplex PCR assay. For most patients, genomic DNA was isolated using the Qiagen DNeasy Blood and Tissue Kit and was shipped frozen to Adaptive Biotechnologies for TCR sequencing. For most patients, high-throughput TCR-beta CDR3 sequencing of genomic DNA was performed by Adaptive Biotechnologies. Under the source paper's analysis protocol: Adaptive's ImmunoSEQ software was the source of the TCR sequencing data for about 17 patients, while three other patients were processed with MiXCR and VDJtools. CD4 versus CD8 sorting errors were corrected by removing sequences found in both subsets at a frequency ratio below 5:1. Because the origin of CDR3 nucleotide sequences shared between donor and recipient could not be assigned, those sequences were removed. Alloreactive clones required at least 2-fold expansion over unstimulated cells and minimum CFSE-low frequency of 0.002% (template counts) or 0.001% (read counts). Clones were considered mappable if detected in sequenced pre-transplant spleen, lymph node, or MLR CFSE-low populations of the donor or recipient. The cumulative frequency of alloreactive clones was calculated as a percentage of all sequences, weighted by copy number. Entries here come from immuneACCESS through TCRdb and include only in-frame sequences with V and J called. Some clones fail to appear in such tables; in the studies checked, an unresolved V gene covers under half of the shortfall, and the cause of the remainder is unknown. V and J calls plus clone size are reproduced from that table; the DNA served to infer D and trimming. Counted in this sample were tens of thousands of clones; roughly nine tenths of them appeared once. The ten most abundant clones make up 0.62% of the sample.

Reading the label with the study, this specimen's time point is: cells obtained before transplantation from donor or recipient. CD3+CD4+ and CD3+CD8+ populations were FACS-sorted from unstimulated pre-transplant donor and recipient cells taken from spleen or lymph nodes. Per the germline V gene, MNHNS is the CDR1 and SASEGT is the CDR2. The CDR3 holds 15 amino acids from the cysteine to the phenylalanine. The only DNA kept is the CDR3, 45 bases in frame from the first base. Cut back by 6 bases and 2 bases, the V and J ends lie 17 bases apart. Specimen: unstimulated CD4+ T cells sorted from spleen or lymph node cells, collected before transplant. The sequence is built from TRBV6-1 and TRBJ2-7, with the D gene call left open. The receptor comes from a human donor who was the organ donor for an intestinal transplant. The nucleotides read TGTGCCAGCAGGGATGAAACGGCCGGAGCCTACGAGCAGTACTTC. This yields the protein CASRDETAGAYEQYF.